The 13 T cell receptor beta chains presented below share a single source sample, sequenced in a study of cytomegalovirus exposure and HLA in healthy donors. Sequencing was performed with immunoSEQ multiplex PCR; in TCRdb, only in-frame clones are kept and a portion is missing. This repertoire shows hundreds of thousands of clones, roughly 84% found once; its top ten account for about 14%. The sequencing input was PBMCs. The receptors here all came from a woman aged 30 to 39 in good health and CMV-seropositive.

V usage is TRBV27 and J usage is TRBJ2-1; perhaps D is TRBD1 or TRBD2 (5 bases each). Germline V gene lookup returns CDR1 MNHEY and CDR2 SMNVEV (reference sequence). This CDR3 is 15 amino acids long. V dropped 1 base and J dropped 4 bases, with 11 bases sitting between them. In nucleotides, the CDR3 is TGTGCCAGCAGTTTATTGAGGGACGGATACAATGAGCAGTTCTTC. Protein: CASSLLRDGYNEQFF.

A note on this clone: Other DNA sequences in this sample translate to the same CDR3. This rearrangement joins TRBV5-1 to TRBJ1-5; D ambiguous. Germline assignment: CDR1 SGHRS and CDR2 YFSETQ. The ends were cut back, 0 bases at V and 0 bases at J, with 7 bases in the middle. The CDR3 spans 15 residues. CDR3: CASSLDSYSNQPQHF. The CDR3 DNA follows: TGCGCCAGCAGCTTGGACAGCTATAGCAATCAGCCCCAGCATTTT.

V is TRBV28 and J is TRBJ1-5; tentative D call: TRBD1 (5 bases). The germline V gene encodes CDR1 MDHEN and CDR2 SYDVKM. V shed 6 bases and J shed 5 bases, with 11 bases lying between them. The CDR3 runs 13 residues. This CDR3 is CASSPGGDQPQHF. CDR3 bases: TGTGCCAGCAGCCCTGGAGGGGATCAGCCCCAGCATTTT.

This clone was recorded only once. CDR3 sequence reads: CASSMGLSLSYGYTF. The DNA of the CDR3 is TGTGCCAGTAGTATGGGCTTGTCTCTTTCCTATGGCTACACCTTC. V and J are TRBV19 and TRBJ1-2; D is uncertain. The CDR3 runs to 15 residues. The V and J ends lost 3 bases and 4 bases respectively, with 15 bases between them. Germline CDR1 reads LNHDA; CDR2 reads SQIVND (reference sequence).

CDR3 amino acids: CASSYADREQFF. In DNA form, the CDR3 reads TGTGCCAGCAGCTACGCGGACAGGGAGCAGTTCTTC. The V and J genes are TRBV7-6 and TRBJ2-1; TRBD1 matches 7 bases. This CDR3 spans 12 amino acids. Germline CDR1 reads SGHVS; CDR2 reads FNYEAQ. The trim removed 4 bases at V and 10 bases at J, leaving 4 bases unmatched.

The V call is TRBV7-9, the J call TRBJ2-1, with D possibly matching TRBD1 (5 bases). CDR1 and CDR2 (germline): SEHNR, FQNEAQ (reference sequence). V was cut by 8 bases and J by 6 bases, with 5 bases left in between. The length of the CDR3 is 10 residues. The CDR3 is CASGANEQFF. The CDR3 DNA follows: TGTGCCAGCGGGGCCAATGAGCAGTTCTTC.

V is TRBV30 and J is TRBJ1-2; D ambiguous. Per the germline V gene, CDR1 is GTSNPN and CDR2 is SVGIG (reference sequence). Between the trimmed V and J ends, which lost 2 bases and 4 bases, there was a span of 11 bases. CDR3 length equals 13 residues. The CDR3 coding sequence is TGTGCCTGGAGTAGATTTTCGAGCTATGGCTACACCTTC. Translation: CAWSRFSSYGYTF.

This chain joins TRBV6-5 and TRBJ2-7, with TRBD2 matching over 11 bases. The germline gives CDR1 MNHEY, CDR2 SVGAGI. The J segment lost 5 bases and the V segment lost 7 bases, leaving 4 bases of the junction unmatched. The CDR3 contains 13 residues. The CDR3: CASKTSGIHEQYF. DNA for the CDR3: TGTGCCAGCAAGACTAGCGGGATCCACGAGCAGTACTTC.

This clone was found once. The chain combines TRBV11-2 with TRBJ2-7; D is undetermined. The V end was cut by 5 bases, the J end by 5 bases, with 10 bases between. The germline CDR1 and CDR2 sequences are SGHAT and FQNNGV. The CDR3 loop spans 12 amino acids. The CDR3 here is CASSASTDEQYF. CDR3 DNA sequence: TGTGCCAGCAGCGCATCGACTGACGAGCAGTACTTC. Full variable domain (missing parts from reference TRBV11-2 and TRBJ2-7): EAGVAQSPRYKIIEKRQSVAFWCNPISGHATLYWYQQILGQGPKLLIQFQNNGVVDDSQLPKDRFSAERLKGVDSTLKIQPAKLEDSAVYLCASSASTDEQYFGPGTRLTVT.

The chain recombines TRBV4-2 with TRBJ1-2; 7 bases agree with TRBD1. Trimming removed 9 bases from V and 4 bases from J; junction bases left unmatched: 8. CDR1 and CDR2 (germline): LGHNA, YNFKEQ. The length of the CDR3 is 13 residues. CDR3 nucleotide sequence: TGTGCCAGTCAACAGGGGTATGGCTATGGCTACACCTTC. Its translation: CASQQGYGYGYTF.

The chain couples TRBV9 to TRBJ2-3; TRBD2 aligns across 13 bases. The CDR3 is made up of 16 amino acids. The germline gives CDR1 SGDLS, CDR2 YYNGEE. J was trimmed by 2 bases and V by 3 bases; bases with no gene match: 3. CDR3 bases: TGTGCCAGCAGCGCTGGGACTAGCGGGATCACAGATACGCAGTATTTT. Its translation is CASSAGTSGITDTQYF.

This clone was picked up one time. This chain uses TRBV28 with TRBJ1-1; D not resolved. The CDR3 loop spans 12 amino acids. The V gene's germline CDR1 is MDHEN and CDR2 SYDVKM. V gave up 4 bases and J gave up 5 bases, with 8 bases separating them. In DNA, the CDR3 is TGTGCCAGCAGTTGGGTGGGAACTGAAGCTTTCTTT. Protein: CASSWVGTEAFF.

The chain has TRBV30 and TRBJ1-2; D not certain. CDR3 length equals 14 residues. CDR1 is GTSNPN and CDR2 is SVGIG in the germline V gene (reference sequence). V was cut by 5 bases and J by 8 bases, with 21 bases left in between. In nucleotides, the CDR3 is TGTGCCTGGGTAAAACCTTGGGGAGCAGACGGCTACACCTTC. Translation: CAWVKPWGADGYTF.